This T cell receptor (beta chain) was sequenced for a study of cytomegalovirus exposure and HLA in healthy donors listed by TCRdb under 2017. For context, the study as a whole: In an earlier analysis of under 750 of the donors, 276 Gb of sequence data and 100 million or so unique TCR beta sequences from 150 million to 200 million T cells were reported. Among about 400 genotyped donors of the cohort, an average of about 240,000 unique TCR beta nucleotide sequences was sequenced per donor, of which roughly 17% were non-productive. Five DR-DQ haplotypes were treated as single units for association and clustering because of strong linkage in the cohort. A later genetic analysis took genome-wide SNP genotypes for about three fifths of the 666 donors and used that subset as a discovery cohort. To predict cytomegalovirus infection status, the study brought together high-throughput TCR immunosequencing, statistical association of individual TCRs with disease status, and machine learning. The genetic ancestry cluster associated with self-reported Caucasian donors included 81% of the approximately 430 genotyped donors. Donor age, sex, ethnicity and CMV serostatus were compiled together with the repertoire data. Typing coverage varied by locus: roughly 620-640 donors for A, B, C, DRB1 and DQB1; more than 500 for DQA1; more than 600 for DPA1; roughly 450 for DPB1. Both class I and class II loci were covered by HLA typing, at four-digit resolution. An early release that covered roughly 600 HLA-typed donors contained around 300 gigabases of sequencing data and approximately 85 million unique TCR sequences. An earlier analysis of 587 of the donors applied high-throughput TCR beta sequencing to assess whether each TCR beta V gene segment acted as functional or pseudogenic. The study profiled the T cell repertoires of more than 500 subjects by immunosequencing and related them to cytomegalovirus serostatus. The aim of the study was to test whether cataloging public T cell receptors could identify signatures of past pathogen exposure. Rather than using new phenotypic data, the later analysis identified candidate immune exposures from TCR beta sequences and from how often those sequences occurred across donors. All discovery cohort repertoires had been generated using a single sequencing platform. To study patterns of TCR occurrence, a later analysis re-analyzed previously published TCR beta repertoires from 500 to 850 donors and added high-resolution HLA genotyping. A separate validation cohort of approximately 120 different subjects was used in addition to the 666-subject first cohort.

CDR1 and CDR2 are read off the germline V gene as SGHTA and FQGNSA. V lost 4 bases and J lost 1 base; the stretch between them is 7 bases long. The CDR3 sequence holds 13 residues, the cysteine and phenylalanine included. The kept DNA is CDR3 alone, 39 bases in frame from the first base. Overall study results and their limits: Strong co-occurrence of HLA alleles, especially DR and DQ, made assigning TCR associations to individual alleles difficult. Correlated functional status among segregating V segments might reflect linkage disequilibrium, but an unknown experimental factor could not be ruled out. In a later genetic analysis, fewer N-insertions in productive TCRs were reported among donors in an Asian-associated ancestry cluster than the roughly 700-donor mean. A total of around 150 TCR beta chains were listed by the study as associated with cytomegalovirus. The authors suggested that the approach could potentially be generalized to other disease states and immunological phenotypes. In vitro tests confirmed that a few of the cytomegalovirus-associated TCR beta chains recognize cytomegalovirus antigens. In a later analysis, TCR association rates were found to vary across HLA loci, with the most associated TCRs seen for DRB1 alleles and the fewest for HLA-C alleles. A further reported finding was that TCR beta sequences accurately predicted the HLA-A and HLA-B alleles for most subjects in the first cohort. Because some donors lacked HLA typing at each locus, the association tests relied only on the typed subset. Because counts were too low, about 18 rarely observed V segments, including chromosome 9 orphons, were excluded from the earlier analysis of 500 to 700 of the donors. In both the original and validation cohorts, the classifier was reported to diagnose cytomegalovirus status with high specificity and sensitivity. In a later analysis, HLA-associated TCR beta chains were found to be more clonally expanded and to have lower generation probabilities than equally common non-associated chains. Because the 87-base-pair reads could not distinguish some IMGT-functional V segments, including TRBV6-2 and TRBV6-3, those segments were excluded. The presence/absence analyses assumed that sequencing depth was roughly uniform across donors, and that assumption may not be true. An association between a missense DCLRE1C variant and V-gene and J-gene trimming of TCR beta chains was found in a later genetic analysis and replicated in an independent cohort. A cluster of highly shared sequence variants was judged likely to represent a technical artifact of the sequencing pipeline. In a later analysis, most CMV-associated TCR beta chains were found to appear HLA-restricted, with HLA associations seemingly driven largely by CMV exposure. The cohort was sequenced for TCR beta chains only, and without alpha or paired-chain data the features that could be detected were limited. An earlier analysis of some 590 of the donors showed that most TCR beta V segments appeared in productive rearrangements either about 87% or about 30% of the time, which broadly matched IMGT annotations. At a false discovery rate of 0.05, a later analysis linked roughly 17,000 TCR beta sequences to specific HLA alleles. A later analysis reported that several top co-occurrence clusters appeared linked to parvovirus B19, influenza, CMV and Epstein-Barr virus. Across donors, most TCR sequences were observed very rarely, whereas some public TCRs were present in many individuals. For the cohort, immune exposure information was limited to CMV serostatus.

Notes on this clone: There is no known antigen for this receptor.

In total, 500 to 700 healthy bone marrow donors made up the cohort. All cohort members were sampled while nominally healthy, although unrecorded immune exposures were likely present. The donor tested CMV seronegative, placing the donor among the approximately 400 seronegative members of the cohort. Each donor provided a peripheral blood sample, and peripheral blood mononuclear cells were used for TCR beta sequencing. Genomic DNA was extracted from the blood cell samples with the Qiagen DNeasy Blood Extraction Kit. The protocol used for the library was the immunoSEQ multiplex PCR assay. The multiplex PCR relied on a mix of 60 forward primers for TCR Vbeta segments and 13 reverse primers for TCR Jbeta segments. The CDR3 region of rearranged TCR beta genes was amplified from genomic DNA by a multiplex PCR assay. The amplified TCR beta libraries were sequenced on the Illumina HiSeq System as 87-base-pair reads. Processing in the source paper ran as follows. A later analysis counted 75 million to 100 million unique TCR beta chains across the 670 or so repertoires, and some 11 million of these chains were shared by at least two donors. Raw reads were error-corrected and collapsed into unique sequences by a nearest-neighbor algorithm in which closely related sequences were merged to remove PCR and sequencing errors. To assign V, D and J gene segments, CDR3 sequences were aligned to IMGT reference sequences. For a sequence to be retained, at least a six-nucleotide match to both a V gene segment and a J gene segment was required. A rearrangement was called productive if the CDR3 had no stop codons and remained in frame with V and J, and every other rearrangement was called non-productive. CDR3 was defined by IMGT convention, running from the second conserved V-encoded cysteine to the conserved J-encoded phenylalanine. The earlier analysis of roughly 590 of the donors excluded sequences that lacked an unambiguous match to a single V gene segment. In an earlier analysis of 587 of the donors, a V segment was called functional when productive rearrangements were above 56.7%, and segregating when the standard deviation between donors exceeded 5%. To diagnose cytomegalovirus status from the catalog of TCR beta chain sequences, a statistical classification framework was built. In a later analysis, TCR nucleotide sequences were compared against IMGT/GENE-DB human TR gene sequences so that V and J genes could be assigned. In a later analysis, CDR3 sequences and most-parsimonious VDJ recombination scenarios were assigned using the TCRdist pipeline. In a later analysis, each TCR beta chain was defined by its CDR3 amino acid sequence together with its V-gene family, and reads lacking a unique V-gene family were excluded. To address suspected cross-contamination and a sequencing artifact, a later analysis removed 592 highly shared, low-generation-probability nucleotide sequences. A later analysis calculated a clonal expansion index for each public chain from normalized within-repertoire ranks of inferred template counts. A later analysis computed generation probabilities with a VDJ recombination model fitted to out-of-frame rearrangements, and checked the results against IGoR. In a later analysis, TCR-TCR, TCR-HLA and TCR-CMV co-occurrence was scored with hypergeometric tests, and a repertoire-size bias correction was applied to TCR pairs. In a later analysis, false discovery rates were estimated by permuting HLA or CMV assignments 20 times. In a later analysis, co-occurring TCRs were grouped using DBSCAN, with TCRdist sequence similarity added in when clustering inside HLA-allele-positive subsets. Repertoires with fewer than 30,000 or more than 120,000 public chains were left out of co-occurrence clustering, as were about 5 repertoires with anomalous nucleotide sharing. Held by TCRdb, this immuneACCESS table contains in-frame sequences only and omits some clones. Under half of the omission traces to an unresolved V gene where checked; the cause of the rest is unknown. The V and J calls and clone size come from that table; D and trimming were worked out from the DNA. In this sample's table one finds about 170,000 clones. The ten largest clones add up to about 1.2% of the sample.

This receptor was obtained from a woman aged 55 to 70 in good health and CMV-seronegative. The sequenced sample consisted of PBMCs. Recombination connected TRBV7-2 to TRBJ1-1; the D gene cannot be resolved reliably. The CDR3 sequence is CASSYTRNTEAFF. The nucleotides are TGTGCCAGCAGCTATACAAGGAACACTGAAGCTTTCTTT.